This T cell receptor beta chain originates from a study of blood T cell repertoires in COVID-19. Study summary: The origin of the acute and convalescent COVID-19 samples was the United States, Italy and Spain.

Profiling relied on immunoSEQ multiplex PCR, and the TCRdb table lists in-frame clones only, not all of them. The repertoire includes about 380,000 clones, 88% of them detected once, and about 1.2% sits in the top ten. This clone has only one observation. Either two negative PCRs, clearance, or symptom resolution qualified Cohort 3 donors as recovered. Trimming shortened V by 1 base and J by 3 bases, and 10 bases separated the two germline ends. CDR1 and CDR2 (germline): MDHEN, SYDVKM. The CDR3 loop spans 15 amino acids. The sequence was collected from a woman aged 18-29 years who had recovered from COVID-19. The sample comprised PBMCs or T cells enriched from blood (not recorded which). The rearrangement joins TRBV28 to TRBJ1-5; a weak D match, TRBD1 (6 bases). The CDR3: CASSLLSGDNQPQHF. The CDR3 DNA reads TGTGCCAGCAGTTTATTATCAGGGGACAATCAGCCCCAGCATTTT.